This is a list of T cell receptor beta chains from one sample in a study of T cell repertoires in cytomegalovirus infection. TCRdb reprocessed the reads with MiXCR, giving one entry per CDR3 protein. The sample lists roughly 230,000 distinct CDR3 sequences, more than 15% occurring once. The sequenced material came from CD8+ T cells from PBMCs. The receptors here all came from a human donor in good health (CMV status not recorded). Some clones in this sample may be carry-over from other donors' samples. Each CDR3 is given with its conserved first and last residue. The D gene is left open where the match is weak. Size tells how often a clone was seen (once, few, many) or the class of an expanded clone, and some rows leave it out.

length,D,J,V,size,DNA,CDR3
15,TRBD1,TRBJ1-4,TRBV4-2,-,TGTGCCAGCAGCCAAGAGACAGGGTCAAGTGAAAAACTGTTTTTT,CASSQETGSSEKLFF
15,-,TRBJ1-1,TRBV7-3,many,TGTGCCAGCAGCCCAAAGGCCGGAGGATGGACTGAAGCTTTCTTT,CASSPKAGGWTEAFF
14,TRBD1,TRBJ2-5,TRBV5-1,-,TGCGCCAGCAGCAGAACAGGGGGCTACGAGACCCAGTACTTC,CASSRTGGYETQYF
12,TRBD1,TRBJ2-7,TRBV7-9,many,TGTGCCAGCAGCCAGGGGGCTGGCGAGCAGTACTTC,CASSQGAGEQYF
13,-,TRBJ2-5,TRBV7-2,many,TGTGCCAGCAGCCCTGAGCCGGTAGAGACCCAGTACTTC,CASSPEPVETQYF
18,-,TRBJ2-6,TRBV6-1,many,TGTGCCAGCAGTTATCAAGGGTTCAACCCTTCTGGGGCCAACGTCCTGACTTTC,CASSYQGFNPSGANVLTF
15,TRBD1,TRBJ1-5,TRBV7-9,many,TGTGCCAGCAGCCCGCTAACAGGGGGAGGCCAGCCCCAGCATTTT,CASSPLTGGGQPQHF
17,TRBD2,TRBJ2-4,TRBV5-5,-,TGTGCCAGCAGTGGACTAGCGGGGGGAGCTACCCAAAACATTCAGTACTTC,CASSGLAGGATQNIQYF
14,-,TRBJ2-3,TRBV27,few,TGTGCCAGCAGGCGAGGCCTCCAGGAGGATACGCAGTATTTT,CASRRGLQEDTQYF
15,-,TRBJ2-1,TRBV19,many,TGTGCCAGCCGGAATTCTAGGGGGGGCCCGAATGAGCAGTTCTTC,CASRNSRGGPNEQFF
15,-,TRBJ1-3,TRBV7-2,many,TGTGCCAGCAGCCTAGAAGTCCCCTCTGGAAACACCATATATTTT,CASSLEVPSGNTIYF
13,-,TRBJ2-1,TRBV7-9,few,TGTGCCAGCAGCCGCACAAGAAACAATGAGCAGTTCTTC,CASSRTRNNEQFF
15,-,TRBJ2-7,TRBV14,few,TGTGCCAGCAGCCAAGACCCCGGTTTGTGGTACGAGCAGTACTTC,CASSQDPGLWYEQYF
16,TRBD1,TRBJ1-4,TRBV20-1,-,TGCAGTGCTAGAGCCGAGACAGGGGATGCGAGAGAAAAACTGTTTTTT,CSARAETGDAREKLFF
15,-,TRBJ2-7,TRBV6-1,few,TGTGCCAGCAGACCCGGGACCGCCCCTTTGTACGAGCAGTACTTC,CASRPGTAPLYEQYF
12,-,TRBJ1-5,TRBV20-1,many,TGCAGTCACCCAGGGAGCAATCAGCCCCAGCATTTT,CSHPGSNQPQHF
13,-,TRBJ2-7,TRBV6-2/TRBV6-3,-,TGTGCCAGCAGTTACAGGGAAATGGACGAGCAGTACTTC,CASSYREMDEQYF
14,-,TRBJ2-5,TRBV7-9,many,TGTGCCAGCAGCCCTGGGACCAACCCCGAGACCCAGTACTTC,CASSPGTNPETQYF
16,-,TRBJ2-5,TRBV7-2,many,TGTGCCAGCAGCTTTCCGGGACACCTGTACCAAGAGACCCAGTACTTC,CASSFPGHLYQETQYF
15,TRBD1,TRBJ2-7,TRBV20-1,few,TGCAGTGCTAGAGGCCTCGGGACAGGTTTCTACGAGCAGTACTTC,CSARGLGTGFYEQYF
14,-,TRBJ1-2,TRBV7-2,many,TGTGCCAGCAGCCCCGGGACACTGGCCTATGGCTACACCTTC,CASSPGTLAYGYTF
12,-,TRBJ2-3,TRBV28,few,TGTGCCAGCAGGGGGACTTACGATACGCAGTATTTT,CASRGTYDTQYF
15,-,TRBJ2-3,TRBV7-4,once,TGTGCCAGCAGCACCGGACAGATCCACACAGATACGCAGTATTTT,CASSTGQIHTDTQYF
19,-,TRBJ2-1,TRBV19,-,TGTGCCAGTAGTGGAGAACCTGACAGGCTCTTTCGCTCCTACAATGAGCAGTTCTTC,CASSGEPDRLFRSYNEQFF
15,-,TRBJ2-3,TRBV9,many,TGTGCCAGCAGCGTAGATGGAAGGACCGCATCGCCGCAGTATTTT,CASSVDGRTASPQYF
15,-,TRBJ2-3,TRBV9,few,TGTGCCAGCAGCCCACGTCTCGGCAGCACAGATACGCAGTATTTT,CASSPRLGSTDTQYF
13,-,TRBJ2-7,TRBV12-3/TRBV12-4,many,TGTGCCAGCAGTTTATTCCTAGGGTACGAGCAGTACTTC,CASSLFLGYEQYF
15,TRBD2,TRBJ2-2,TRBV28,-,TGTGCCAGCAGTCCCTGGACTAGCGGCACCGGGGAGCTGTTTTTT,CASSPWTSGTGELFF
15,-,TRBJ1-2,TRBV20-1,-,TGCAGTGCTAGAGATGCCGGCAGGTCTGTCTATGGCTACACCTTC,CSARDAGRSVYGYTF
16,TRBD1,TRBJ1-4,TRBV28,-,TGTGCCAGCAGCCCCGTCCGGGACAGTTCCAATGAAAAACTGTTATTT,CASSPVRDSSNEKLLF
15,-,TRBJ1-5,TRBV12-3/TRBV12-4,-,TGTGCCAGCAGCCCCGACAAACTCAGCAATCAGCCCCAGCATTTT,CASSPDKLSNQPQHF
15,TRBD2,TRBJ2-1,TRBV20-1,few,TGCAGTGCTACCCCTCGTGGCGGGGGGGCCAATGAGCAGTTCTTC,CSATPRGGGANEQFF
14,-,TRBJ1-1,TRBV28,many,TGTGCCAGCAGTGACCTGTCGGGAGACACTGAAGCTTTCTTT,CASSDLSGDTEAFF
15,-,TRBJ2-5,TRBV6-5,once,TGTGCCAGCAGTTACTGGGGGGGCCCAGGAGAGACCCAGTACTTC,CASSYWGGPGETQYF
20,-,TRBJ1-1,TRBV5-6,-,TGTGCCAGCAGCTTGGTTTCACGTCCAGGGAATGAGCGGGAGAACACTGAAGCTTTCTTT,CASSLVSRPGNERENTEAFF
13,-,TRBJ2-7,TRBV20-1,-,TGCAGTGCCATCCCAAGGGACGCCTACGAGCAGTACTTC,CSAIPRDAYEQYF
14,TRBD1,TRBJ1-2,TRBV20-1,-,TGCAGTGCACCCGGACAGGTGCTATACTATGGCTACACCTTC,CSAPGQVLYYGYTF
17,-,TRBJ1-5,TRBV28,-,TGTGCCAGCAGTGCGGGGAGCGGCCCCCAAGTTAATCAGCCCCAGCATTTT,CASSAGSGPQVNQPQHF